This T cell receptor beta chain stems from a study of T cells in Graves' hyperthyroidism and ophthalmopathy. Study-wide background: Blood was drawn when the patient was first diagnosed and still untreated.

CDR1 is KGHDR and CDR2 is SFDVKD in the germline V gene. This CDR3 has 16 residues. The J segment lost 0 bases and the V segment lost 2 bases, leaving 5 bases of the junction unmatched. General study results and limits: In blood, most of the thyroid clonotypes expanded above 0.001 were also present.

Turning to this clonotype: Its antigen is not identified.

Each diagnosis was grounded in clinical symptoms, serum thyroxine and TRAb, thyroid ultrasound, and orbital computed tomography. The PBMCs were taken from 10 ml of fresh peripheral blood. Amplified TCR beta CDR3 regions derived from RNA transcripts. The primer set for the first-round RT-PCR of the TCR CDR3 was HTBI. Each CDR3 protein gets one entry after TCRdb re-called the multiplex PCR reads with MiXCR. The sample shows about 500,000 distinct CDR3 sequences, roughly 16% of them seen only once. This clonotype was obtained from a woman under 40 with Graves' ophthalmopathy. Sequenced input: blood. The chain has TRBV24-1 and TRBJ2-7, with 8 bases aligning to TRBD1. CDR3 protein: CATSDSGTGGSYEQYF. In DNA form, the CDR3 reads TGTGCCACCAGTGATTCGGGAACAGGGGGCTCCTACGAGCAGTACTTC.